This TCR beta chain was found in a study of early T cells in non-severe SARS-CoV-2 infection. The sample holds many counts of this clonotype. The ends were cut back, 1 base at V and 7 bases at J, with 13 bases in the middle. Per germline, CDR1 SEHNR and CDR2 FQNEAQ (reference sequence). The CDR3 extends over 14 amino acids. TCRdb itself ran the 5' RACE reads through MiXCR, one entry per CDR3 protein. The sample shows approximately 37,000 distinct CDR3 sequences, 4.7% of them seen only once. This chain joins TRBV7-9 and TRBJ2-5, with D possibly matching TRBD2 (5 bases). The sequence was collected from an adult who was a healthcare worker with PCR-confirmed SARS-CoV-2 infection or an uninfected control (not recorded which). Sequences were obtained from whole blood. The chain's CDR3 is CASSLDEGRATQYF. The CDR3 bases are TGTGCCAGCAGCTTAGACGAGGGTCGGGCGACCCAGTACTTC.